These T cell receptor beta chains were read from a single sample in a study of cytomegalovirus exposure and HLA in healthy donors. The protocol was immunoSEQ multiplex PCR, while the TCRdb copy is restricted to in-frame clones and leaves out a portion. The table gives 100,000 to 150,000 clones; the top ten clones make up 0.9% to 1.2% of it. Sequencing was performed on PBMCs. The receptors shown here come from a man between 18 and 35 years old in good health and CMV-seronegative. Both conserved end residues are part of each CDR3. A D gene is named only where the DNA matches it firmly.

V	J	D	CDR3	DNA
TRBV9	TRBJ1-1	.	CASSGPSSGQGSTEAFF	TGTGCCAGCAGCGGGCCAAGTTCTGGGCAGGGAAGCACTGAAGCTTTCTTT
TRBV19	TRBJ2-7	.	CASSIGQGSEQYF	TGTGCCAGTAGTATTGGGCAGGGCTCCGAGCAGTACTTC
TRBV28	TRBJ2-1	.	CASSLLTGYNEQFF	TGTGCCAGCAGTTTACTTACAGGATACAATGAGCAGTTCTTC
TRBV5-1	TRBJ1-1	TRBD1	CASSLGQGAPEAFF	TGCGCCAGCAGCTTGGGACAGGGGGCCCCCGAAGCTTTCTTT
TRBV13	TRBJ2-1	TRBD2	CASSLVRSGADNEQFF	TGTGCCAGCAGCTTAGTTCGTAGCGGGGCCGACAATGAGCAGTTCTTC
TRBV4-1	TRBJ1-1	.	CASSLRTDRGTEAFF	TGCGCCAGCAGCCTACGGACAGACCGAGGAACTGAAGCTTTCTTT
TRBV5-8	TRBJ1-5	.	CASSLGVRGYNQPQHF	TGTGCCAGCAGCTTGGGGGTACGGGGTTACAATCAGCCCCAGCATTTT
TRBV30	TRBJ2-7	TRBD1	CAWGLDRVAGEQYF	TGTGCCTGGGGATTGGACAGGGTCGCCGGTGAGCAGTACTTC
TRBV7-6	TRBJ2-7	TRBD1	CASSARQGYEQYF	TGTGCCAGCAGCGCCCGACAGGGATACGAGCAGTACTTC
TRBV5-1	TRBJ1-2	.	CASRRDEINYGYTF	TGCGCCAGCAGGCGGGATGAAATTAACTATGGCTACACCTTC
TRBV7-8	TRBJ1-2	TRBD1	CASSFLDRGHGYTF	TGTGCCAGCAGCTTTCTCGACAGGGGTCATGGCTACACCTTC
TRBV15	TRBJ1-1	.	CATSRGAGENTEAFF	TGTGCCACCAGCAGAGGGGCAGGGGAGAACACTGAAGCTTTCTTT
TRBV6-5	TRBJ1-2	TRBD1	CASSYSGTAGGGYTF	TGTGCCAGCAGTTACTCGGGGACAGCAGGGGGTGGCTACACCTTC
TRBV18	TRBJ1-2	TRBD1	CASSPPGQAYGYTF	TGTGCCAGCTCACCGCCTGGACAGGCCTATGGCTACACCTTC
TRBV11-2	TRBJ2-7	.	CASSSEYRAQTYEQYF	TGTGCCAGCAGCTCGGAATACAGGGCACAAACCTACGAGCAGTACTTC
TRBV7-6	TRBJ1-6	TRBD1	CASSLQMGRGLGNSPLHF	TGTGCCAGCAGCTTACAGATGGGCAGGGGGCTAGGAAATTCACCCCTCCACTTT
TRBV2	TRBJ2-5	.	CASTQGTYQETQYF	TGTGCCAGCACCCAGGGTACCTACCAAGAGACCCAGTACTTC
TRBV7-9	TRBJ2-5	.	CASSPPWGVDQETQYF	TGTGCCAGCAGCCCCCCCTGGGGGGTGGACCAAGAGACCCAGTACTTC
TRBV7-9	TRBJ2-5	TRBD2	CATEPGGAPGKTQYF	TGTGCCACCGAACCGGGGGGGGCGCCGGGGAAGACCCAGTACTTC
TRBV7-9	TRBJ1-6	.	CASSLGGSTINSPLHF	TGTGCCAGCAGCCTAGGTGGTAGCACTATAAATTCACCCCTCCACTTT
TRBV7-9	TRBJ1-6	.	CASSSGHPDPPLHF	TGTGCCAGCAGCTCAGGACACCCTGATCCCCCCCTCCACTTT
TRBV5-1	TRBJ1-1	TRBD1	CASSPFQGAAGRGTEAFF	TGCGCCAGCAGCCCATTTCAGGGGGCGGCCGGCCGTGGCACTGAAGCTTTCTTT
TRBV2	TRBJ1-4	TRBD1	CASSSRTGGNEKLFF	TGTGCCAGCAGCTCAAGGACAGGCGGTAATGAAAAACTGTTTTTT
TRBV13	TRBJ1-4	.	CASSLGGANEKLFF	TGTGCCAGCAGCTTAGGAGGGGCTAATGAAAAACTGTTTTTT
TRBV5-6	TRBJ2-1	TRBD2	CASSHLAGQTYNEQFF	TGTGCCAGCAGCCACCTAGCGGGACAAACATACAATGAGCAGTTCTTC
TRBV30	TRBJ2-7	TRBD1	CAWTTGQGAFTEQYF	TGTGCCTGGACTACAGGACAGGGGGCTTTCACCGAGCAGTACTTC
TRBV5-1	TRBJ1-1	TRBD1	CASRSTGGDTEAFF	TGCGCCAGCAGATCCACAGGGGGGGACACTGAAGCTTTCTTT
TRBV19	TRBJ2-1	.	CASRHLGGNEQFF	TGTGCCAGTAGACACCTGGGCGGGAATGAGCAGTTCTTC
TRBV7-9	TRBJ2-7	.	CASSHKKQESYEQYF	TGTGCCAGCAGCCACAAGAAACAGGAATCCTACGAGCAGTACTTC
TRBV29-1	TRBJ1-1	TRBD1	CSVAGTGGKGKINTEAFF	TGCAGCGTTGCCGGGACAGGGGGCAAGGGTAAAATTAACACTGAAGCTTTCTTT
TRBV9	TRBJ1-1	.	CASSTPVGGINTEAFF	TGTGCCAGCAGCACCCCTGTAGGGGGAATAAACACTGAAGCTTTCTTT
TRBV6-1	TRBJ2-1	.	CASSEGQGLRNEQFF	TGTGCCAGCAGTGAAGGGCAGGGGCTCCGCAATGAGCAGTTCTTC
TRBV19	TRBJ1-5	TRBD1	CASRTGATVGGSAQHF	TGTGCCAGTCGGACAGGGGCGACCGTGGGGGGCTCGGCCCAGCATTTT
TRBV5-1	TRBJ2-5	.	CASSLGGWETQYF	TGCGCCAGCAGCTTGGGAGGGTGGGAGACCCAGTACTTC
TRBV5-4	TRBJ1-6	.	CASSWAGGDYSPLHF	TGTGCCAGCAGCTGGGCGGGGGGGGATTATTCACCCCTCCACTTT
TRBV10-3	TRBJ2-5	.	CAISESSSQETQYF	TGTGCCATCAGTGAGTCCTCCTCTCAAGAGACCCAGTACTTC
TRBV5-5	TRBJ2-7	.	CASSFPTEPYEQYF	TGTGCCAGCAGCTTTCCGACTGAGCCGTACGAGCAGTACTTC
TRBV6-1	TRBJ2-5	TRBD2	CASRVAGVDGETQYF	TGTGCCAGCAGAGTAGCGGGAGTTGATGGAGAGACCCAGTACTTC
TRBV25-1	TRBJ2-7	TRBD1	CASSGLQGPTGYEQYF	TGTGCCAGCAGTGGGTTACAGGGGCCTACTGGGTACGAGCAGTACTTC
TRBV5-1	TRBJ2-6	.	CASDAGSGANVLTF	TGCGCCAGCGACGCAGGCTCTGGGGCCAACGTCCTGACTTTC
TRBV7-2	TRBJ2-1	.	CASSSNLGVNEQFF	TGTGCCAGCAGCTCTAACCTAGGGGTTAATGAGCAGTTCTTC
TRBV19	TRBJ2-2	TRBD1	CASSITRTGGYFGELFF	TGTGCCAGTAGTATAACGAGGACAGGGGGGTATTTCGGGGAGCTGTTTTTT
TRBV28	TRBJ2-1	.	CASSFDRSSYNEQFF	TGTGCCAGCAGCTTCGACAGGAGCTCCTACAATGAGCAGTTCTTC
TRBV5-1	TRBJ2-2	TRBD1	CASTGGARGGTGELFF	TGCGCCTCGACAGGGGGCGCTCGAGGAGGCACCGGGGAGCTGTTTTTT
TRBV10-3	TRBJ1-2	.	CAISGQTNYGYTF	TGTGCCATCAGTGGACAGACCAACTATGGCTACACCTTC
TRBV27	TRBJ2-7	TRBD2	CASSHLAGGPDEQYF	TGTGCCAGCAGTCACTTAGCGGGAGGGCCCGACGAGCAGTACTTC
TRBV28	TRBJ2-7	TRBD1	CASSPRTGSYEQYF	TGTGCCAGCAGTCCCCGGACAGGGTCCTACGAGCAGTACTTC
TRBV6-1	TRBJ1-3	.	CTSSPDLGQGNTIYF	TGTACCAGCAGTCCCGACCTAGGACAGGGAAACACCATATATTTT
TRBV11-2	TRBJ2-7	TRBD1	CASSFAGTAALEQYF	TGTGCCAGCAGCTTCGCCGGGACAGCAGCTCTCGAGCAGTACTTC
TRBV7-9	TRBJ1-2	.	CASSDSNYGYTF	TGTGCCAGCAGCGACAGCAACTATGGCTACACCTTC
TRBV30	TRBJ1-4	TRBD1	CAWEDRALSATNEKLFF	TGTGCCTGGGAGGACAGGGCCCTATCTGCAACTAATGAAAAACTGTTTTTT